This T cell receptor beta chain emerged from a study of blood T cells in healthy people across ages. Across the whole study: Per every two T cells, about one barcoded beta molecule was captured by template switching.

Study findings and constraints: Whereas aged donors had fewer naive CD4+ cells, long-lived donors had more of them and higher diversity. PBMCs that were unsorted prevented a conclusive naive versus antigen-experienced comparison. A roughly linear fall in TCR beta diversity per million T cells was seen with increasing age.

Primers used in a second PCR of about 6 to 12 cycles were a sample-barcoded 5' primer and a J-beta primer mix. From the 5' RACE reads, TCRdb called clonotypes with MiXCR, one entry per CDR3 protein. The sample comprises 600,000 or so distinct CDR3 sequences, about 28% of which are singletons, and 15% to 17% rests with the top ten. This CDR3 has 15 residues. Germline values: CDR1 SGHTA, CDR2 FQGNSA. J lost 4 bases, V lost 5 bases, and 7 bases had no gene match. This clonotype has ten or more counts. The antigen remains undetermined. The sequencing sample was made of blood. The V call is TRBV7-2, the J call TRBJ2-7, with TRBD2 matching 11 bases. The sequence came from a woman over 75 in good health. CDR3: CASSGRTSGLYEQYF. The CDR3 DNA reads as TGTGCCAGCAGCGGAAGGACTAGCGGGTTATACGAGCAGTACTTC.